Below are 32 T cell receptor beta chains sequenced from a single sample in a study of cytomegalovirus exposure and HLA in healthy donors. The primer mix had 60 Vbeta and 13 Jbeta primers. Data came from immunoSEQ multiplex PCR; TCRdb stores just in-frame clones and leaves some out. The sample holds roughly 130,000 clones, 73% seen once. Sequenced: PBMCs. The source is a woman aged 40 to 50 in good health and CMV-seropositive.

This CDR3 reads CASSVETGANSPLHF. CDR3 nucleotides: TGTGCCAGCAGCGTAGAGACAGGGGCTAATTCACCCCTCCACTTT. The rearrangement joins TRBV9 to TRBJ1-6, with TRBD1 matching over 8 bases. From germline, CDR1 is SGDLS and CDR2 YYNGEE. This CDR3 region has 15 residues. V shed 0 bases, J shed 6 bases, and the junction held 2 bases outside the gene matches.

The chain couples TRBV29-1 to TRBJ2-7, with 9 bases fitting TRBD1. CDR1 is SQVTM, CDR2 ANQGSEA, per germline. The CDR3 is 16 residues long. The ends lost 1 base at V and 1 base at J; junction bases unmatched: 8. The CDR3 spells CSVEGVVGQGSYEQYF. The DNA of the CDR3 is TGCAGCGTTGAAGGGGTAGTAGGACAGGGGTCCTACGAGCAGTACTTC.

J is TRBJ2-2 and V is TRBV27, with a weak D call TRBD1 (6 bases). V lost 4 bases and J 5 bases, leaving 14 bases between the germline ends. From germline, CDR1 is MNHEY and CDR2 SMNVEV (reference sequence). The CDR3 loop spans 15 amino acids. The CDR3 loop is CASSYRQVGTGELFF. In nucleotides, the CDR3 is TGTGCCAGCAGTTACCGACAGGTCGGAACCGGGGAGCTGTTTTTT.

The chain carries TRBV5-4 and TRBJ2-1, with D possibly matching TRBD2 (5 bases). Germline CDR1 and CDR2: SGHNT and YYREEE (reference sequence). This CDR3 is 14 amino acids long. V lost 4 bases and J 3 bases, leaving 11 bases between the germline ends. DNA for the CDR3: TGTGCCAGCAGCCAGATACTAGTCTACAATGAGCAGTTCTTC. Residues: CASSQILVYNEQFF.

The chain combines TRBV5-6 with TRBJ2-7, with a weak D call TRBD1 (5 bases). Looked up from germline, CDR1 is SGHDT and CDR2 is YYEEEE. V lost 1 base, J lost 2 bases, and 19 bases lay in between. The CDR3 spans 17 residues. CDR3: CASSLFQGNSFAYEQYF. CDR3 nucleotides: TGTGCCAGCAGCTTGTTCCAGGGAAACTCCTTTGCCTACGAGCAGTACTTC.

This clone has just a few counts. The J gene is TRBJ2-7, the V gene TRBV4-1; 8 bases fit TRBD2. V lost 1 base to trimming and J lost 1 base; unmatched junction nucleotides: 12. Germline CDR1 is MGHRA and CDR2 is YSYEKL. CDR3 length: 18 residues. The CDR3: CASSQVRLAGKISYEQYF. The DNA for the CDR3 is TGCGCCAGCAGCCAAGTGAGGCTAGCGGGCAAGATTTCCTACGAGCAGTACTTC.

The chain has TRBV10-2 and TRBJ1-4; D is possibly TRBD1 (5 bases). Germline CDR1 is WSHSY and CDR2 is SAAADI. CDR3 size: 15 residues. Between the trimmed V and J ends, which lost 5 bases and 5 bases, there was a span of 15 bases. Here the CDR3 reads CASSSNAGPNEKLFF. The CDR3 DNA reads as TGCGCCAGCAGTTCAAATGCAGGGCCGAATGAAAAACTGTTTTTT.

The J gene is TRBJ1-2, the V gene TRBV28, with D perhaps TRBD1 (5 bases). Germline assignment: CDR1 MDHEN and CDR2 SYDVKM. The ends were cut back, 6 bases at V and 2 bases at J, with 10 bases in the middle. This CDR3 contains 13 residues. The CDR3 loop reads CASSVQANYGYTF. In DNA form, the CDR3 reads TGTGCCAGCAGCGTACAGGCAAACTATGGCTACACCTTC.

The V and J genes are TRBV27 and TRBJ1-1; the D is unclear. The ends were cut back, 4 bases at V and 5 bases at J, with 20 bases in the middle. The CDR3 length is 16 residues. Per germline, CDR1 MNHEY and CDR2 SMNVEV (reference sequence). The CDR3 nucleotides are TGTGCCAGCAGTTCACTCGACGGGAGGTCGGGAACTGAAGCTTTCTTT. This encodes CASSSLDGRSGTEAFF.

The genes are TRBV4-3 and TRBJ1-2, with 8 bases that match TRBD1. Trimming removed 3 bases from V and 2 bases from J; junction bases left unmatched: 5. Per germline, CDR1 LGHNA and CDR2 YSLEER. The CDR3 covers 15 residues. CDR3 coding DNA: TGCGCCAGCAGCCAGCCGGGACAGGCGAACTATGGCTACACCTTC. Protein sequence: CASSQPGQANYGYTF.

This chain uses TRBV4-1 with TRBJ1-6; D unclear. The length of the CDR3 is 15 residues. From germline, CDR1 is MGHRA and CDR2 YSYEKL. V lost 3 bases, J lost 9 bases, and 15 bases lay in between. CDR3 in amino acids: CASSHLGQAVSPLHF. As DNA, the CDR3 is TGCGCCAGCAGCCATCTCGGCCAGGCTGTTTCACCCCTCCACTTT.

The chain is built from TRBV14 and TRBJ2-1, with 7 bases fitting TRBD2. The J segment lost 9 bases and the V segment lost 0 bases, leaving 8 bases of the junction unmatched. Germline values: CDR1 SGHDN, CDR2 FVKESK. The CDR3 is 15 amino acids. DNA of the CDR3: TGTGCCAGCAGCCAAGATCTTGGCGGGAGCACTGAGCAGTTCTTC. Its protein is CASSQDLGGSTEQFF. Combining the CDR3 with reference TRBV14 and TRBJ2-1 gives the whole variable domain EAGVTQFPSHSVIEKGQTVTLRCDPISGHDNLYWYRRVMGKEIKFLLHFVKESKQDESGMPNNRFLAERTGGTYSTLKVQPAELEDSGVYFCASSQDLGGSTEQFFGPGTRLTVL.

The genes are TRBV7-9 and TRBJ2-7, with 7 positions matching TRBD1. With 5 bases clipped from V and 3 bases from J, the junction kept 13 bases outside the gene matches. This CDR3 comprises 16 residues. Germline CDR1 reads SEHNR; CDR2 reads FQNEAQ (reference sequence). The CDR3 nucleotides read TGTGCCAGCAGCACGACGACAGGGCCTTTAATCTACGAGCAGTACTTC. It encodes CASSTTTGPLIYEQYF.

The rearrangement uses TRBV6-4 and TRBJ2-3, with D tentatively TRBD2 (6 bases). The CDR3 covers 16 residues. Trimming left V 2 bases short and J 1 base short, with 13 bases between. Germline V gene sequence: CDR1 MRHNA, CDR2 SNTAGT. The CDR3: CASSDPGSLGTDTQYF. In nucleotides, the CDR3 is TGTGCCAGCAGTGACCCCGGGAGCCTCGGCACAGATACGCAGTATTTT.

The rearrangement joins TRBV9 to TRBJ2-1; perhaps TRBD2 as D (5 bases). The CDR3 covers 14 residues. Germline V gene sequence: CDR1 SGDLS, CDR2 YYNGEE. The V gene lost 4 bases and the J gene lost 8 bases, with 16 bases spanning the gap. The CDR3 loop is CASSPQNGRHEQFF. CDR3 bases: TGTGCCAGCAGCCCTCAGAATGGGAGACATGAGCAGTTCTTC.

V gene TRBV2 combines with J gene TRBJ1-2; 8 nucleotides match TRBD1. This CDR3 region has 14 residues. Trimming cost V 6 bases and J 2 bases; bases outside gene matches: 5. The germline CDR1 and CDR2 sequences are SNHLY and FYNNEI. CDR3 bases: TGTGCCAGCAGGCCGGACAGGGCCAACTATGGCTACACCTTC. Its translation is CASRPDRANYGYTF.

The rearrangement links TRBV9 to TRBJ2-1, with 9 nucleotides matching TRBD2. The germline CDR1 and CDR2 sequences are SGDLS and YYNGEE. The CDR3 has 17 amino acids. Trimming cost V 0 bases and J 6 bases; bases outside gene matches: 10. The CDR3 region has the DNA TGTGCCAGCAGCGTAGAATCTCTAGCGGGAATCATCAATGAGCAGTTCTTC. It translates to CASSVESLAGIINEQFF. Variable domain in full (rest from reference TRBV9 and TRBJ2-1): DSGVTQTPKHLITATGQRVTLRCSPRSGDLSVYWYQQSLDQGLQFLIQYYNGEERAKGNILERFSAQQFPDLHSELNLSSLELGDSALYFCASSVESLAGIINEQFFGPGTRLTVL.

Concerning this clone: The identical CDR3 is also encoded by other nucleotide sequences in the sample. The chain is built from TRBV5-1 and TRBJ1-2; perhaps TRBD1 as D (5 bases). V lost 4 bases to trimming and J lost 2 bases, with 9 bases between them. Germline CDR1 reads SGHRS; CDR2 reads YFSETQ. The CDR3 runs 13 residues. The CDR3 DNA reads as TGCGCCAGCAGCCCCACAGGAAACTATGGCTACACCTTC. Translated, it gives CASSPTGNYGYTF.

The chain employs TRBV14 and TRBJ1-1; TRBD1 aligns across 7 bases. The CDR3 is 13 residues long. Germline V CDR1 and CDR2: SGHDN, FVKESK. V lost 4 bases and J lost 8; bases outside the gene matches: 7. This chain's CDR3 is CASSPLQGPEAFF. The CDR3 region has the DNA TGTGCCAGCAGCCCCTTACAGGGGCCAGAAGCTTTCTTT.

The chain carries TRBV28 and TRBJ1-2; weak D call: TRBD1 (6 bases). V lost 3 bases, J lost 8 bases, and 19 bases lay in between. Germline V lookup: CDR1 MDHEN, CDR2 SYDVKM. This CDR3 is built from 15 residues. For the CDR3, the DNA is TGTGCCAGCAGTTTGTGGAGGGGGGGAGCAGCCGGCTACACCTTC. It is translated as CASSLWRGGAAGYTF.

CDR3 nucleotides: TGTGCCAGCAGCGTAGACAGGGTGAACAATGAGCAGTTCTTC. It specifies CASSVDRVNNEQFF. The genes are TRBV9 and TRBJ2-1, with a weak D call TRBD1 (6 bases). The CDR3 is 14 amino acids. Per the germline V gene, CDR1 is SGDLS and CDR2 is YYNGEE. V was trimmed by 0 bases and J by 5 bases, leaving 9 bases between them.

This clone was recorded once. The chain recombines TRBV19 with TRBJ2-5; TRBD2 agrees at 11 bases. The DNA end is a closer match to TRBJ2-7, so the J assignment may be wrong. CDR1 and CDR2 from the germline V gene are LNHDA and SQIVND (reference sequence). The CDR3 is made up of 16 amino acids. CDR3 residues: CASSNLGTSGSYEQYF. Written as DNA, the CDR3 is TGTGCCAGTAGTAACCTGGGGACTAGCGGATCCTACGAGCAGTACTTC.

This chain uses TRBV29-1 with TRBJ2-3; the D gene is possibly TRBD2 (5 bases). CDR1 and CDR2 (germline): SQVTM, ANQGSEA. The CDR3 is made up of 13 amino acids. The CDR3 reads CAIQDGGRDTQYF. The CDR3 DNA reads as TGCGCTATCCAAGACGGAGGTAGGGATACGCAGTATTTT.

The chain has TRBV15 and TRBJ2-5; D perhaps matches TRBD2 (5 bases). The germline V gene has CDR1 LNHNV and CDR2 YYDKDF (reference sequence). The CDR3 totals 16 residues. Trimming cost V 0 bases and J 1 base, with 12 bases left between them. This CDR3 reads CATSRDGRALQETQYF. The CDR3 coding sequence is TGTGCCACCAGCAGAGATGGGCGGGCTCTCCAAGAGACCCAGTACTTC.

The chain combines TRBV30 with TRBJ1-2; 11 bases agree with TRBD1. The CDR3 length is 13 residues. J lost 7 bases, V lost 3 bases, and 4 bases had no gene match. Germline CDR1 GTSNPN, CDR2 SVGIG (reference sequence). As DNA, the CDR3 is TGTGCCTGGAGCCCCGGGACAGGGGGTGGCTACACCTTC. This gives the protein CAWSPGTGGGYTF.

This clone appeared a few times. The rearrangement uses TRBV28 and TRBJ2-1, with 11 bases matching TRBD2. In germline, CDR1 is MDHEN, CDR2 SYDVKM. The CDR3 has 11 amino acids. The J segment lost 10 bases and the V segment lost 7 bases, leaving 0 bases of the junction unmatched. The CDR3 coding sequence is TGTGCCAGCACTAGCGGGAGGGAGCAGTTCTTC. Its protein product is CASTSGREQFF.

The chain carries TRBV28 and TRBJ2-5, with 8 nucleotides matching TRBD1. The J call could be wrong; TRBJ2-7 is a better fit for the DNA end. CDR1 is MDHEN and CDR2 is SYDVKM in the germline V gene. The CDR3 sequence is 12 residues long. The CDR3 DNA reads TGTGCCAGCAATTACAGGGGGTACGAGCAGTACTTC. Its translation is CASNYRGYEQYF.

In the case of this clone: At one of its ends the junction is not consistent with the germline gene, which may arise from a read error. The chain uses TRBV28 and TRBJ2-7, with D unclear. Germline CDR1 is MDHEN and CDR2 is SYDVKM. This CDR3 is 11 amino acids long. This CDR3 reads CASSLFGRVDF. The DNA for the CDR3 is TGTGCCAGCAGTTTGTTTGGGCGCGTAGACTTC. Full variable domain (outside the CDR3, taken from reference TRBV28 and TRBJ2-7): DVKVTQSSRYLVKRTGEKVFLECVQDMDHENMFWYRQDPGLGLRLIYFSYDVKMKEKGDIPEGYSVSREKKERFSLILESASTNQTSMYLCASSLFGRVDFGPGTRLTVT.

This clone was counted only a few times. The CDR3 is CASNRLAGTSSTDTQYF. The CDR3 DNA is TGCGCCAGCAATCGACTAGCGGGGACTTCTAGCACAGATACGCAGTATTTT. V is TRBV5-1 and J is TRBJ2-3, with 11 positions matching TRBD2. CDR1 and CDR2 (germline): SGHRS, YFSETQ. V lost 6 bases to trimming and J lost 0 bases; unmatched junction nucleotides: 9. CDR3 length: 17 residues.

This clone was recorded a few times. The chain carries TRBV4-3 and TRBJ1-1, with D perhaps TRBD1 (6 bases). CDR1 is LGHNA and CDR2 is YSLEER in the germline V gene. Trimming stripped 1 base from V and 4 bases from J, with 19 bases between. The CDR3 spans 17 residues. CDR3 bases: TGCGCCAGCAGCCAAGGTAGACTTGGCAGGGGTATCACTGAAGCTTTCTTT. This encodes CASSQGRLGRGITEAFF.

The chain has TRBV30 and TRBJ1-5; D perhaps matches TRBD1 (6 bases). V lost 2 bases, J lost 3 bases, and 14 bases lay in between. The CDR3 length is 15 residues. The germline V gene has CDR1 GTSNPN and CDR2 SVGIG (reference sequence). CDR3: CAWSLGGGPNQPQHF. CDR3 nucleotides: TGTGCCTGGAGTTTAGGTGGGGGCCCCAATCAGCCCCAGCATTTT.

The chain links TRBV19 to TRBJ2-7, with D possibly being TRBD2 (6 bases). CDR1 is LNHDA, CDR2 SQIVND, per germline (reference sequence). The length of the CDR3 is 15 residues. With 2 bases removed from V and 3 bases from J, the gap between germline ends came to 14 bases. The chain's CDR3 is CASSILPGGVYEQYF. For the CDR3, the DNA is TGTGCCAGTAGTATACTGCCCGGGGGTGTCTACGAGCAGTACTTC.